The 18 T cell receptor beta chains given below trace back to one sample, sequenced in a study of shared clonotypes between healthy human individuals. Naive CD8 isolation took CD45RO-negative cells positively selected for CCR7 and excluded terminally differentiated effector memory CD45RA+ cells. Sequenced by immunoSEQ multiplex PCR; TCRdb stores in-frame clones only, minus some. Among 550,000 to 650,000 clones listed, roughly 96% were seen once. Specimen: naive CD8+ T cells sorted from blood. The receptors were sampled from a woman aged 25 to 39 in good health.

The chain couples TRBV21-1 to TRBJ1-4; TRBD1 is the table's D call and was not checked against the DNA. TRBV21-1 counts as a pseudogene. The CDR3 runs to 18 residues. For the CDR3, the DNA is TGTGCCAGCAGCCGCCGGGACAGGGCGGGTGCAACTAATGAAAAACTGTTTTTT. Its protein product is CASSRRDRAGATNEKLFF.

The CDR3 bases are TGCAGTGCTACCCCATACCACGAGCAGTACTTC. Translating it yields CSATPYHEQYF. This chain uses TRBV20-1 with TRBJ2-5; no clear D. Gene TRBJ2-7 matches the end of the DNA better, so the J call may be wrong. The CDR3 runs 11 residues. The germline gives CDR1 DFQATT, CDR2 SNEGSKA (reference sequence).

CDR3 sequence (DNA): TGTGCCACCAGCAGAGCGGAGAGCTCCTACAATGAGCAGTTCTTC. Translated: CATSRAESSYNEQFF. The V call is TRBV15, the J call TRBJ2-1; no definite D call. The germline V and J ends were trimmed by 1 base and 0 bases, with 7 bases remaining between them. The CDR3 is made up of 15 amino acids. Germline V CDR1 and CDR2: LNHNV, YYDKDF (reference sequence).

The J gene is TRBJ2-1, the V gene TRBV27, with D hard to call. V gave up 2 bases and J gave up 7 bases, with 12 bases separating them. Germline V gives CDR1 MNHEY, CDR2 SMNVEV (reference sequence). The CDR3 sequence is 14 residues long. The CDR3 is CASSLALRGNEQFF. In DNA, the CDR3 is TGTGCCAGCAGTTTAGCCCTCCGAGGAAATGAGCAGTTCTTC.

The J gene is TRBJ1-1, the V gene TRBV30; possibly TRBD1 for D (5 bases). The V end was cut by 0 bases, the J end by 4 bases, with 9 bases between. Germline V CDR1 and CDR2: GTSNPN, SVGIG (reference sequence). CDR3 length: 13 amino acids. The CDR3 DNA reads TGTGCCTGGAGTGTGGGACTTAGCACTGAAGCTTTCTTT. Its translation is CAWSVGLSTEAFF.

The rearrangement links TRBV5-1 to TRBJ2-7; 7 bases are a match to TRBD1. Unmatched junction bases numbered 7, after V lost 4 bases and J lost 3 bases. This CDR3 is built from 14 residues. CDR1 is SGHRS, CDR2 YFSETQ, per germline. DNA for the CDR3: TGCGCCAGCAGCCCCCGGGACAGATACTACGAGCAGTACTTC. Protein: CASSPRDRYYEQYF.

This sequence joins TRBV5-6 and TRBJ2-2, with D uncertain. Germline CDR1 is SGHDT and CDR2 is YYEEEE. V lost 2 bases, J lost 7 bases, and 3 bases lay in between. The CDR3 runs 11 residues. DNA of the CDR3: TGTGCCAGCAGCTTTAACGGGGAGCTGTTTTTT. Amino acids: CASSFNGELFF.

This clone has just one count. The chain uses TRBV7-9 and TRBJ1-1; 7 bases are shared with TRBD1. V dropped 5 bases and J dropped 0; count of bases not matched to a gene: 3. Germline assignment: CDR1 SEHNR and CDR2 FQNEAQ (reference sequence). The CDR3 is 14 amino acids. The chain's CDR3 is CASSPGTVNTEAFF. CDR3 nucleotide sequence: TGTGCCAGCAGCCCAGGGACAGTGAACACTGAAGCTTTCTTT.

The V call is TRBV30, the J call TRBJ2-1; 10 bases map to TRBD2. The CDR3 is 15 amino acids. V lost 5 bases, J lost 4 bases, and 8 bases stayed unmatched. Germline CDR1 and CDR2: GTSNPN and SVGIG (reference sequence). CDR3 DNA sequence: TGTGCCTGGGGGGGCGGACTAGCGGATTACAATGAGCAGTTCTTC. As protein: CAWGGGLADYNEQFF.

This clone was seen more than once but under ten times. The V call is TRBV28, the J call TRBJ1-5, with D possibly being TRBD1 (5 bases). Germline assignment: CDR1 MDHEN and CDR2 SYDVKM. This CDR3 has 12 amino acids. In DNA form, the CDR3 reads TGTGCTGTATCCCAGGGCGATCAGCCCCAGCATTTT. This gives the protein CAVSQGDQPQHF.

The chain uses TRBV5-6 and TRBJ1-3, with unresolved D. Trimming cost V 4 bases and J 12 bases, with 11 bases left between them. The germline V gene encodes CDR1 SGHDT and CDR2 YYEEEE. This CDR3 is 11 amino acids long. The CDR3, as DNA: TGTGCCAGCAGCGTTGGCCGGGACATATATTTT. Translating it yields CASSVGRDIYF.

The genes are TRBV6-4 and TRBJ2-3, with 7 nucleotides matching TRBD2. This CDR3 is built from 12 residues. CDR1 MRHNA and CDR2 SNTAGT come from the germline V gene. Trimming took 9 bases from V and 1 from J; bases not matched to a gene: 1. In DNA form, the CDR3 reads TGTGCCAGAACTAGCGGCACAGATACGCAGTATTTT. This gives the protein CARTSGTDTQYF.

The CDR3 protein is CASSFLQGSQPQHF. CDR3 bases: TGTGCCAGCAGTTTCCTGCAGGGAAGTCAGCCCCAGCATTTT. The chain links TRBV27 to TRBJ1-5, with D possibly being TRBD1 (5 bases). Germline assignment: CDR1 MNHEY and CDR2 SMNVEV (reference sequence). The CDR3 spans 14 residues. V lost 3 bases to trimming and J lost 6 bases, with 12 bases between them.

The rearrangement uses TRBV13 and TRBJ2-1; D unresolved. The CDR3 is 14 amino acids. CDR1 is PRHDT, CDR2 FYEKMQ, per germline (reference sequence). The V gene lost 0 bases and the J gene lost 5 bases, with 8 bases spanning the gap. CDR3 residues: CASSLGTADNEQFF. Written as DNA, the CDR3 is TGTGCCAGCAGCTTAGGCACAGCAGACAATGAGCAGTTCTTC.

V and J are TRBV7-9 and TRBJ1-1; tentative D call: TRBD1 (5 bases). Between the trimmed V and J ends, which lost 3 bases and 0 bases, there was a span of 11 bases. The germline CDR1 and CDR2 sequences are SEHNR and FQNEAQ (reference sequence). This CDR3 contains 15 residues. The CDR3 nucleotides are TGTGCCAGCAGCTTGATATTGGACATGAACACTGAAGCTTTCTTT. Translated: CASSLILDMNTEAFF.

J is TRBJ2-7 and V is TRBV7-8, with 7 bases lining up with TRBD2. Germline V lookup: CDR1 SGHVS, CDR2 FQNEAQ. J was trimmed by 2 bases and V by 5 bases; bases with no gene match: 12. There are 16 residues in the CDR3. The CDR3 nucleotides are TGTGCCAGCAGCGGCCCGAGGAGCGGGAACCCCTACGAGCAGTACTTC. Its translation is CASSGPRSGNPYEQYF. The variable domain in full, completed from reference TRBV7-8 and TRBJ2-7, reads GAGVSQSPRYKVAKRGQDVALRCDPISGHVSLFWYQQALGQGPEFLTYFQNEAQLDKSGLPSDRFFAERPEGSVSTLKIQRTQQEDSAVYLCASSGPRSGNPYEQYFGPGTRLTVT.

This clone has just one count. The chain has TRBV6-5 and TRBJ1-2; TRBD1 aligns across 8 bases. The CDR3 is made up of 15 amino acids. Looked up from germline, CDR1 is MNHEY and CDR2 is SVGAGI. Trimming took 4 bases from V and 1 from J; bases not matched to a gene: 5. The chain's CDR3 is CASSSDREDNYGYTF. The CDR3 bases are TGTGCCAGCAGTTCGGACAGGGAAGATAACTATGGCTACACCTTC.

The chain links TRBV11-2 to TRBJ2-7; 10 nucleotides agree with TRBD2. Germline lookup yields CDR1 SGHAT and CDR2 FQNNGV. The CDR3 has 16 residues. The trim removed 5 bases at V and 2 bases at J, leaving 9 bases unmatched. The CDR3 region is CASSPTPSGSPYEQYF. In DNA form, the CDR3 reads TGTGCCAGCAGCCCGACCCCTAGCGGGAGTCCCTACGAGCAGTACTTC.